This T cell receptor beta chain originates from a study of blood T cell repertoires in COVID-19. For the study at large: Collection of acute and convalescent COVID-19 samples took place in the United States, Italy and Spain. Sources were T cells, B-cell-depleted T cells, or PBMCs; the material itself was cDNA or gDNA.

Original processing notes: Reference gene primer amplification yielded estimated nucleated cell counts. Sequencing was performed with immunoSEQ multiplex PCR; in TCRdb, only in-frame clones are kept and a portion is missing. V and J calls and clone size are those listed in that table; D and trimming were worked out from the DNA. The sample lists roughly 240,000 clones; over 80% were seen once. The CDR3 is made up of 15 amino acids. Germline V lookup: CDR1 SGHAT, CDR2 FQNNGV. The germline V and J ends were trimmed by 2 bases and 8 bases, with 15 bases remaining between them. J is TRBJ1-4 and V is TRBV11-2; D call uncertain. This TCR was recovered from a man between 60 and 75 years old who had recovered from COVID-19. Sequenced material: peripheral blood. This CDR3 reads CASSLHPPAGEKLFF. DNA of the CDR3: TGTGCCAGCAGCTTACATCCCCCAGCGGGCGAAAAACTGTTTTTT. Drawing the rest from reference TRBV11-2 and TRBJ1-4, the complete variable domain is EAGVAQSPRYKIIEKRQSVAFWCNPISGHATLYWYQQILGQGPKLLIQFQNNGVVDDSQLPKDRFSAERLKGVDSTLKIQPAKLEDSAVYLCASSLHPPAGEKLFFGSGTQLSVL.